A single sample gave rise to the 15 T cell receptor beta chains below, sequenced in a study of CD4 T cells in relation to SARS-CoV-2 and coronaviruses. Data came from immunoSEQ multiplex PCR; TCRdb stores just in-frame clones and leaves some out. The sample has some 27,000 clones; around three quarters are singletons. CD4+ T cells from unexposed donors were obtained before the COVID-19 pandemic (2011-2018). The cells were cultured for roughly 11 days before CD4+ T cells were isolated. These TCRs' antigens remain unknown. Sequences were obtained from CD4+ T cells from PBMCs, cultured in vitro. The receptors shown here come from a human donor in good health.

This clone has a single count. V gene TRBV5-1 combines with J gene TRBJ1-1, with D possibly TRBD1 on 5 matching bases. With 3 bases removed from V and 7 bases from J, the gap between germline ends came to 19 bases. The CDR3 contains 15 residues. Germline CDR1 reads SGHRS; CDR2 reads YFSETQ. CDR3 sequence reads: CASSSPGGLTGEAFF. In nucleotides, the CDR3 is TGCGCCAGCAGCTCCCCGGGTGGTTTAACAGGTGAAGCTTTCTTT.

The chain uses TRBV9 and TRBJ2-5; the match to TRBD1 covers 8 bases. V was pared by 3 bases and J by 5 bases, with 15 bases of the junction left unmatched. Germline CDR1 is SGDLS and CDR2 is YYNGEE. The CDR3 loop spans 17 amino acids. CDR3 nucleotide sequence: TGTGCCAGCAGCGCAAGTCCAGGGGGCGCGGGCGGGGAGACCCAGTACTTC. It encodes CASSASPGGAGGETQYF.

The chain combines TRBV7-2 with TRBJ2-7, with 11 bases matching TRBD2. V shed 5 bases and J 11 bases; nucleotides not matched to a gene: 17. This CDR3 contains 16 residues. Germline lookup yields CDR1 SGHTA and CDR2 FQGNSA. CDR3 region: CASSPPGVVAGGKEYF. The CDR3 DNA is TGTGCCAGCAGCCCCCCGGGGGTGGTAGCGGGGGGGAAAGAGTACTTC.

This chain uses TRBV4-3 with TRBJ1-1; maybe TRBD1 (6 bases). Trimming took 1 base from V and 10 from J, leaving 19 bases between them. Germline-derived CDR1 and CDR2 are LGHNA and YSLEER. The CDR3 has 15 residues. The CDR3 sequence: CASSQGGPGARRAFF. The CDR3 DNA reads as TGCGCCAGCAGCCAAGGCGGTCCAGGGGCGAGGCGAGCTTTCTTT.

In DNA, the CDR3 is TGTGCCAGCAGCAGGTCACAGGGCTATGAGCAGTTCTTC. Its translation: CASSRSQGYEQFF. V is TRBV9 and J is TRBJ2-1, with a possible D match to TRBD1 (6 bases). Germline loops: CDR1 SGDLS, CDR2 YYNGEE. The V gene lost 4 bases and the J gene lost 8 bases, with 13 bases spanning the gap. The CDR3 is made up of 13 amino acids.

The chain employs TRBV10-3 and TRBJ2-2, with a tentative D call TRBD1 (6 bases). The V gene's germline CDR1 is ENHRY and CDR2 SYGVKD. The V gene lost 3 bases and the J gene lost 1 base, with 6 bases spanning the gap. The CDR3 runs to 14 residues. The CDR3 DNA reads TGTGCCATCAGTGACAGGGGGAACACCGGGGAGCTGTTTTTT. It translates to CAISDRGNTGELFF.

The rearrangement uses TRBV7-9 and TRBJ1-2; possible D gene TRBD1, 5 bases. The CDR3 runs to 13 residues. V dropped 5 bases and J dropped 5 bases, with 12 bases sitting between them. Germline V gives CDR1 SEHNR, CDR2 FQNEAQ (reference sequence). CDR3 coding DNA: TGTGCCAGCAGCCCCGGGGGGGGTTATGGCTACACCTTC. It encodes CASSPGGGYGYTF.

The V and J genes are TRBV11-2 and TRBJ2-5; possibly TRBD1 for D (6 bases). This CDR3 is 15 amino acids long. Between the trimmed V and J ends, which lost 1 base and 5 bases, there was a span of 14 bases. Germline V gene sequence: CDR1 SGHAT, CDR2 FQNNGV. CDR3 sequence (DNA): TGTGCCAGCAGCTTAGTTGCGGAGAGGGGGGAGACCCAGTACTTC. This sequence encodes CASSLVAERGETQYF.

This clone was seen a handful of times. The V and J genes are TRBV23-1 and TRBJ1-3; D is uncertain. TRBV23-1 is an ORF; its function is uncertain. V lost 5 bases and J lost 0, with 8 bases in between. The CDR3 has 14 residues. The CDR3, as DNA: TGCGCCAGCAGTAGACGGATCTCTGGAAACACCATATATTTT. Translation: CASSRRISGNTIYF.

The chain carries TRBV6-1 and TRBJ2-3; 9 bases line up with TRBD2. The CDR3 extends over 15 amino acids. Trimming took 3 bases from V and 3 from J; bases not matched to a gene: 4. Germline assignment: CDR1 MNHNS and CDR2 SASEGT. In DNA, the CDR3 is TGTGCCAGCAGTGAGTCTAGCGGGATAACAGATACGCAGTATTTT. Encoded protein: CASSESSGITDTQYF.

The J gene is TRBJ1-5, the V gene TRBV29-1, with a possible D match to TRBD1 (6 bases). Trimming cost V 7 bases and J 7 bases, with 14 bases left between them. This CDR3 is 12 amino acids long. Germline CDR1 SQVTM, CDR2 ANQGSEA. This CDR3 is CSARQADQPQHF. CDR3 nucleotides: TGCAGCGCCCGACAGGCGGACCAGCCCCAGCATTTT.

The chain joins TRBV12-5 to TRBJ2-1, with 8 bases aligning to TRBD2. Germline V gene lookup returns CDR1 LGHNT and CDR2 FRNRAP. This CDR3 comprises 15 residues. Trimming took 7 bases from V and 6 from J; bases not matched to a gene: 11. The CDR3 sequence is CASAPRGLAGNEQFF. As DNA, the CDR3 is TGTGCTAGTGCCCCTCGGGGTCTAGCGGGCAATGAGCAGTTCTTC.

The rearrangement uses TRBV3-1 (or the pseudogene TRBV3-2) and TRBJ1-1; tentatively, D is TRBD1 (6 bases). Germline V CDR1 and CDR2: LGHDT, YNNKEL (reference sequence). V was trimmed by 0 bases and J by 9 bases, leaving 17 bases between them. CDR3 length: 15 residues. The CDR3 sequence: CASSQDWGAAEKAFF. For the CDR3, the DNA is TGTGCCAGCAGCCAAGATTGGGGGGCGGCGGAGAAAGCTTTCTTT.

The J gene is TRBJ1-1, the V gene TRBV19; a possible D gene is TRBD1 (6 bases). Deletions cut 6 bases from V and 0 bases from J, with 17 bases between. The CDR3 spans 16 residues. Germline assignment: CDR1 LNHDA and CDR2 SQIVND (reference sequence). The CDR3, as DNA: TGTGCCAGTAGCCCGCTCCGGGGGCAGATGAACACTGAAGCTTTCTTT. Protein product: CASSPLRGQMNTEAFF.

The rearrangement joins TRBV4-3 to TRBJ2-5; a weak D match, TRBD2 (6 bases). This CDR3 has 14 residues. Trimming removed 0 bases at V and 5 bases at J, with 10 bases between. Germline CDR1 is LGHNA and CDR2 is YSLEER. As DNA, the CDR3 is TGCGCCAGCAGCCAAGATCGGAGGGAGGAGACCCAGTACTTC. Its translation: CASSQDRREETQYF.